Sequencing of this T cell receptor beta chain was carried out in a study of cytomegalovirus exposure and HLA in healthy donors. Notes on the study in general: Most TCR sequences proved rare, with some public TCRs found in many donors. Among the sequence variants, a highly shared cluster was likely an artifact of sequencing.

CDR3 length: 14 amino acids. Germline CDR1 is SNHLY and CDR2 is FYNNEI. V was pared by 2 bases and J by 9 bases, with 11 bases between. Use of 60 Vbeta and 13 Jbeta primers characterized the PCR. Clones were sequenced by immunoSEQ multiplex PCR, and TCRdb holds only the in-frame ones, with some missing. The sample table sets out under 200,000 clones. With respect to this clone: The antigen is unknown.

The chain employs TRBV2 and TRBJ1-6; maybe TRBD1 (6 bases). This sequence was found in a man aged 25 to 40 in good health and CMV-seronegative. The sequencing input was PBMCs. The CDR3 loop reads CASSERGEGSPLHF. CDR3 bases: TGTGCCAGCAGTGAAAGGGGGGAGGGTTCACCCCTCCACTTT.